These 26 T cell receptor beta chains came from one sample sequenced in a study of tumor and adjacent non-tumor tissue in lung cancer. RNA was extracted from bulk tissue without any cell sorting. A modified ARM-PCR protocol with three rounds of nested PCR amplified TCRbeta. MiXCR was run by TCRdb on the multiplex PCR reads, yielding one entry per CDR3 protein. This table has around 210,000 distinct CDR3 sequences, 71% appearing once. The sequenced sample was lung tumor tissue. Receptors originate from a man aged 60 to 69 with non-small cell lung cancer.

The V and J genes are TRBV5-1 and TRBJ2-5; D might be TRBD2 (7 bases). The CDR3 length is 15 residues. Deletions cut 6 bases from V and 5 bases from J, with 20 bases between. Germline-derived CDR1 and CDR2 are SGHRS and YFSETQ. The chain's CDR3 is CASKGGTTLGETQYF. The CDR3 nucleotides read TGCGCCAGCAAGGGGGGGACGACTCTAGGGGAGACCCAGTACTTC.

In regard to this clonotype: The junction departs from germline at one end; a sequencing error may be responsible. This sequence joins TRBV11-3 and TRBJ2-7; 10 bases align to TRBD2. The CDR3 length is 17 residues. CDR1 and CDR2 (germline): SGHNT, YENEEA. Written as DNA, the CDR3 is TGTACCAGCAGCTTAGCCCCTAGCGGGAGTCCCCTCAACGAGCAATACTTC. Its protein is CTSSLAPSGSPLNEQYF.

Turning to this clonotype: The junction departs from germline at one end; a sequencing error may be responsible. The CDR3 sequence: CTSSQEVLGSGEQYF. In DNA form, the CDR3 reads TGCACCAGCAGCCAAGAGGTACTAGGGAGCGGTGAGCAGTACTTC. The V gene is TRBV4-3, the J gene TRBJ2-7; TRBD2 is a possible D gene (5 bases). The CDR3 has 15 residues. Germline CDR1 LGHNA, CDR2 YSLEER.

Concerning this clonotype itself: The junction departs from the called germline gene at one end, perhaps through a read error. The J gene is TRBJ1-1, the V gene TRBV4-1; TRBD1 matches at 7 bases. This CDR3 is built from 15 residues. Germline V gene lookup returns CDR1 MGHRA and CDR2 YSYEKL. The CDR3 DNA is TGCGCCAGTAGCCGAGACTGGGACAGCCCCACTGAAGCTTTCTTT. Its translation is CASSRDWDSPTEAFF.

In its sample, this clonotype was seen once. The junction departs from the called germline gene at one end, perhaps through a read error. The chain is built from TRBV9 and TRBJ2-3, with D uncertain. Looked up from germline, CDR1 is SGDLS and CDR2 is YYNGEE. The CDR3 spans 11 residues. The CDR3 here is CTSISADTQYF. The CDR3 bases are TGTACCAGCATCTCGGCAGATACGCAGTATTTT.

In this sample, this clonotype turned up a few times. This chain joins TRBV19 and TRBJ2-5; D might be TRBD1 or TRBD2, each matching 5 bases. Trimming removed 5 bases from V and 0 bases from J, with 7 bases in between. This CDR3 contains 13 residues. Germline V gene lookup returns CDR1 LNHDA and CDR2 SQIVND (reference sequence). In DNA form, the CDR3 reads TGTGCCAGTAGTGGGACGTACCAAGAGACCCAGTACTTC. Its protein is CASSGTYQETQYF.

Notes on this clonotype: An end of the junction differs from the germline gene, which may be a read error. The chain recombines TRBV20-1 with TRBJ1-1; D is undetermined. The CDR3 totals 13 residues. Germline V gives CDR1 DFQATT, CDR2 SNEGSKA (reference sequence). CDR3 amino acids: CSTSDGLNTEAFF. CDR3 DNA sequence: TGTAGTACTTCGGACGGCTTGAACACTGAAGCTTTCTTT.

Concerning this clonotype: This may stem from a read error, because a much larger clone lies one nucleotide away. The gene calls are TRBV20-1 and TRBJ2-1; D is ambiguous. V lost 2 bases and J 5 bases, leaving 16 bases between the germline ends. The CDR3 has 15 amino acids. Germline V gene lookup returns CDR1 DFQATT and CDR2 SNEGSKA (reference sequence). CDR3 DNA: TGCAGTGCTAGATCCTTTAATCTAGGGAACAATGAGCAGTTCTTC. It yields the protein CSARSFNLGNNEQFF.

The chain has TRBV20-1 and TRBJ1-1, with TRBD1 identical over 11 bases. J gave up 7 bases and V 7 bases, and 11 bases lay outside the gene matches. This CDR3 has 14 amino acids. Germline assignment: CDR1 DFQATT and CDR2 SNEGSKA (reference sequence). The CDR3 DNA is TGCAGTGTTAGGACAGGGGGCTACAGGGTTGAAGCTTTCTTT. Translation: CSVRTGGYRVEAFF.

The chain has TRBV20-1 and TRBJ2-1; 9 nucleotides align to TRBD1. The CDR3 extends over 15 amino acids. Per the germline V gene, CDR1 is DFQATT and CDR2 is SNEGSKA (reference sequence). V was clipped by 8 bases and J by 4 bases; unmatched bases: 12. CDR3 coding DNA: TGCAGTACAAAATCCGGACAGGGGTATTACAATGAGCAGTTCTTC. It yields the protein CSTKSGQGYYNEQFF.

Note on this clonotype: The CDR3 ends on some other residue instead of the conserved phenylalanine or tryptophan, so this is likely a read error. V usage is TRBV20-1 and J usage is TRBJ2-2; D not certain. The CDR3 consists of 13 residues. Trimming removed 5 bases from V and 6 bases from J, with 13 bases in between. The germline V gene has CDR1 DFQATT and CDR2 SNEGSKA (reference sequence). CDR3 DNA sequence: TGCAGTGCTCTAGGGTATACCTCCGGGGAGCTGTTTCTT. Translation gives CSALGYTSGELFL.

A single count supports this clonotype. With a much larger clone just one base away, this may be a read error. Written as DNA, the CDR3 is TGTGCCAGCAGGAATTCTGGGGGCGGGATGACCGACGAGCAGTACTTC. This codes for CASRNSGGGMTDEQYF. The chain employs TRBV12-3 or TRBV12-4 and TRBJ2-7; D may match TRBD1 or TRBD2 (6 bases each). The germline V and J ends were trimmed by 6 bases and 5 bases, with 23 bases remaining between them. The CDR3 has 16 amino acids.

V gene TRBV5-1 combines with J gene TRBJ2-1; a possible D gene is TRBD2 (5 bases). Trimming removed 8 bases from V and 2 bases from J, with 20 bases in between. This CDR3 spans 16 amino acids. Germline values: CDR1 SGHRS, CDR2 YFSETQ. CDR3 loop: CARSPRTSLAYNEQFF. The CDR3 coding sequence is TGCGCCAGGAGCCCGCGGACTTCCTTGGCCTACAATGAGCAGTTCTTC.

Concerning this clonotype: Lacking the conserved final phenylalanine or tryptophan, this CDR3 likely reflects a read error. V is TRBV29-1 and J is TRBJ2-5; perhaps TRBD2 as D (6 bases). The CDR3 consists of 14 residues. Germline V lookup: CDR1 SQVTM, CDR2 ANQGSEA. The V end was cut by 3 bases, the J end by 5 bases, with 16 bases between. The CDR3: CSVEPPGEVETQYI. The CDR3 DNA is TGCAGCGTTGAGCCGCCTGGGGAGGTCGAGACCCAGTACATC.

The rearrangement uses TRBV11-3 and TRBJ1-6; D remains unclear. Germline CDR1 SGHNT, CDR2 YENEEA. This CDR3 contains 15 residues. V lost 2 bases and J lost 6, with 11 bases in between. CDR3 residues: CASSLRAYANSPLHF. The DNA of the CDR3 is TGTGCCAGCAGCTTAAGGGCCTATGCTAATTCACCCCTCCACTTT.

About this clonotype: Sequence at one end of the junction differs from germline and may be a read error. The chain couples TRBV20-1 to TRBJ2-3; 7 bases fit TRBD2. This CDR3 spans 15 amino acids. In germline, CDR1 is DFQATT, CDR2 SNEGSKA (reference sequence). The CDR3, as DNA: TGCAGTGCTAGGAACCGGGACTACCGCACATATACGCAGTATTTT. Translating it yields CSARNRDYRTYTQYF.

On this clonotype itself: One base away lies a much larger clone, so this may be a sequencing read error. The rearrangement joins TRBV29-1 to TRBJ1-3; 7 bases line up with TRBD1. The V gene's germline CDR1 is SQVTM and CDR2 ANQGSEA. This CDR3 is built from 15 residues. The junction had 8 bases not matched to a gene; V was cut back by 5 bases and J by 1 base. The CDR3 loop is CSVQSRQGSGNTIYF. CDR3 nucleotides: TGCAGCGTTCAATCCCGACAGGGTTCTGGAAACACCATATATTTT.

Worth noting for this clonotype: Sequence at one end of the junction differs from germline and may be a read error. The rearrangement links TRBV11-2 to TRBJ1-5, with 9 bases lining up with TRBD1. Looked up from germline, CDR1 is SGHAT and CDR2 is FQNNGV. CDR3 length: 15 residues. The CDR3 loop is CASSLAGTGHQPQHW. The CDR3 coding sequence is TGTGCCAGCAGCTTAGCCGGGACAGGGCATCAGCCCCAGCATTGG.

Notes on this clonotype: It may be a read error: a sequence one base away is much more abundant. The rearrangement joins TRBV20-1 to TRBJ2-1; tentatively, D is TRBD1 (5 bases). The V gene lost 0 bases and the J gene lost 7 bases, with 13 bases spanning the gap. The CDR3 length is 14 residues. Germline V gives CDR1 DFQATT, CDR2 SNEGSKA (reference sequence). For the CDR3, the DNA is TGCAGTGCTAGAGATTGGGCAGGGCGAAATGAGCAGTTCTTC. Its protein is CSARDWAGRNEQFF.

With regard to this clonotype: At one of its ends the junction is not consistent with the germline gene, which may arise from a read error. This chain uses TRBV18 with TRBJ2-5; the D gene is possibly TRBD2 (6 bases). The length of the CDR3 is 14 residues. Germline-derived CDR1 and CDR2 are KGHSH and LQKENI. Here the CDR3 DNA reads TGTACCAGCTCACCGCGGGACGGACAAGAGACCCAGTACTTC. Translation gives CTSSPRDGQETQYF.

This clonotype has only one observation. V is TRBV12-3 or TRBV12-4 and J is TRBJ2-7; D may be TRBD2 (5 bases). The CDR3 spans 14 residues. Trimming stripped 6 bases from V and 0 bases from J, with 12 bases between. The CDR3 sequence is CASRNNGISYEQYF. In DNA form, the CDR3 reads TGTGCCAGCAGGAATAACGGGATCTCCTACGAGCAGTACTTC.

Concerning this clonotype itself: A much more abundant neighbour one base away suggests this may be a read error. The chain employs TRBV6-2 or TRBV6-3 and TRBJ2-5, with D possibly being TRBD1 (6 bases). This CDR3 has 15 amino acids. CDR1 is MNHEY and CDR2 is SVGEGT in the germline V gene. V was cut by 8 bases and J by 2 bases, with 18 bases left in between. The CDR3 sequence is CASLGRDTLQETQYF. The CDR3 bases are TGTGCCAGCCTGGGTAGGGACACACTACAAGAGACCCAGTACTTC.

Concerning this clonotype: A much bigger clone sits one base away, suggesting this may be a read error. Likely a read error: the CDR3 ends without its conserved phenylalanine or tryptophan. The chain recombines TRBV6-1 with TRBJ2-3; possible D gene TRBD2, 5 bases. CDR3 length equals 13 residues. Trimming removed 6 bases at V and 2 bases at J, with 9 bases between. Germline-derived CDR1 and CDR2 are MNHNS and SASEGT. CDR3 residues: CASRYGVTDTQYS. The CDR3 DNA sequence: TGTGCCAGCAGGTACGGGGTCACAGATACGCAGTATTCT.

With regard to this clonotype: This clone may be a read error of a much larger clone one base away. CDR3 sequence (DNA): TGCAGTCCCCGTGAGGATACGCAGTATTTT. Its translation is CSPREDTQYF. The rearrangement uses TRBV20-1 and TRBJ2-3; D not resolved. The V gene lost 8 bases and the J gene lost 6 bases, with 9 bases spanning the gap. CDR3 length: 10 amino acids. Germline lookup yields CDR1 DFQATT and CDR2 SNEGSKA (reference sequence).

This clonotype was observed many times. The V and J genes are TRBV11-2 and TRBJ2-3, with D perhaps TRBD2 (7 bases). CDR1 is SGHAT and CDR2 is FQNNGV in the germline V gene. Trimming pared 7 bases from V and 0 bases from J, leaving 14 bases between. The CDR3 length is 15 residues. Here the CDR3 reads CASTLGGASTDTQYF. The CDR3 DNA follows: TGTGCCAGCACCCTGGGGGGGGCTAGCACAGATACGCAGTATTTT.

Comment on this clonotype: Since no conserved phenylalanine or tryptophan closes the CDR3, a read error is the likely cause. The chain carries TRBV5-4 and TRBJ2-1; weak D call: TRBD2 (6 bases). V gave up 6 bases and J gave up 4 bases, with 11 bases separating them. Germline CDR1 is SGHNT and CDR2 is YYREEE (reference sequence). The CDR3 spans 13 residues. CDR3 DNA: TGTGCCAGCAACTCCGGGGGTTACAATGAGCAGTTCTCA. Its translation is CASNSGGYNEQFS.